The 15 T cell receptor beta chains in this list originate from one sample, sequenced in a study of vaccination effects on CD4 cells after COVID-19. Before sequencing, viral peptide pools were used by the ViraFEST assay to expand antigen-specific CD4+ T cells. Culture proceeded for about ten days, and CD4+ T cells were then isolated. Their antigens remain unidentified. The data were produced by immunoSEQ multiplex PCR, yet TCRdb's version contains in-frame clones alone and is incomplete. The table has over 50,000 clones, about four fifths seen once. Sequencing used CD4+ T cells from PBMCs cultured with HCoV-229E spike peptides, obtained before COVID-19 vaccination. These receptors originate from a human donor who received a COVID-19 vaccine.

The J gene is TRBJ2-5, the V gene TRBV7-8; D gene ambiguous. Deletions cut 5 bases from V and 4 bases from J, with 17 bases between. This CDR3 comprises 15 residues. Germline V gives CDR1 SGHVS, CDR2 FQNEAQ. CDR3: CASSPQSASPETQYF. The CDR3 DNA is TGTGCCAGCAGCCCTCAGTCGGCCTCCCCAGAGACCCAGTACTTC.

The chain is built from TRBV4-2 and TRBJ2-5, with unresolved D. The V end lost 1 base, the J end lost 2 bases, and 8 bases lay between the germline ends. Germline V lookup: CDR1 LGHNA, CDR2 YNFKEQ. This CDR3 is 14 amino acids long. This CDR3 is CASSQVQVQETQYF. CDR3 DNA: TGTGCCAGCAGCCAAGTGCAGGTACAAGAGACCCAGTACTTC.

This clone was counted between two and nine times. In DNA, the CDR3 is TGTGCCAGCAGTGTCGAAGGACAGGGGACCGGCTACACCTTC. It is translated as CASSVEGQGTGYTF. The rearrangement joins TRBV2 to TRBJ1-2; TRBD1 matches 9 bases. Germline CDR1 is SNHLY and CDR2 is FYNNEI. This CDR3 contains 14 residues. The ends lost 4 bases at V and 8 bases at J; junction bases unmatched: 8.

This chain uses TRBV3-1 (or the pseudogene TRBV3-2) with TRBJ2-1, with D unclear. V dropped 4 bases and J dropped 5 bases, with 15 bases sitting between them. The germline V gene has CDR1 LGHDT and CDR2 YNNKEL (reference sequence). The CDR3 sequence is 15 residues long. CDR3 nucleotides: TGTGCCAGCAGCCTCCACGGCTCTGGTAACAATGAGCAGTTCTTC. This codes for CASSLHGSGNNEQFF.

The chain couples TRBV24-1 to TRBJ2-5; possible D gene TRBD2, 6 bases. The CDR3 is 16 residues long. V was trimmed by 6 bases and J by 1 base, leaving 17 bases between them. Per germline, CDR1 KGHDR and CDR2 SFDVKD. The CDR3 region is CATSSPGSGSQETQYF. The CDR3 DNA reads TGTGCCACCAGTTCCCCCGGTAGCGGTAGCCAAGAGACCCAGTACTTC.

The chain carries TRBV2 and TRBJ1-1; weak D call: TRBD1 (5 bases). This CDR3 has 12 residues. Germline V gene data show CDR1 as SNHLY and CDR2 as FYNNEI. Trimming shortened V by 9 bases and J by 0 bases, and 8 bases separated the two germline ends. CDR3 in amino acids: CASFRVNTEAFF. DNA for the CDR3: TGTGCCAGTTTCAGGGTGAACACTGAAGCTTTCTTT.

The chain joins TRBV9 to TRBJ2-2; no firm D call. V was clipped by 0 bases and J by 5 bases, with 5 bases between them. CDR3 length equals 13 residues. Germline assignment: CDR1 SGDLS and CDR2 YYNGEE. CDR3 nucleotide sequence: TGTGCCAGCAGCGTAGACTTAACCGGGGAGCTGTTTTTT. This codes for CASSVDLTGELFF.

The gene calls are TRBV24-1 and TRBJ1-5; 7 bases map to TRBD1. The germline V gene has CDR1 KGHDR and CDR2 SFDVKD. Trimming removed 6 bases from V and 0 bases from J; junction bases left unmatched: 7. This CDR3 spans 16 amino acids. The CDR3, as DNA: TGTGCCACCAGTCCCTCCCGGACAGGTAGCAATCAGCCCCAGCATTTT. It encodes CATSPSRTGSNQPQHF.

The V gene is TRBV29-1, the J gene TRBJ2-4; a weak D match, TRBD2 (5 bases). Trimming removed 4 bases at V and 7 bases at J, with 11 bases between. Germline V gene data show CDR1 as SQVTM and CDR2 as ANQGSEA. The length of the CDR3 is 12 residues. The CDR3 sequence: CSVAPADNIQYF. CDR3 in DNA: TGCAGCGTTGCGCCAGCGGATAACATTCAGTACTTC.

V and J are TRBV6-6 and TRBJ2-3; 12 positions match TRBD2. From germline, CDR1 is MNHNY and CDR2 SVGAGI (reference sequence). The length of the CDR3 is 16 residues. V dropped 2 bases and J dropped 7; count of bases not matched to a gene: 7. The CDR3 coding sequence is TGTGCCAGCAGTTACGGCCCTAGCGGGGGGGCAAATACGCAGTATTTT. It translates to CASSYGPSGGANTQYF.

The chain uses TRBV1 and TRBJ2-7. TRBV1 is noted as a pseudogene. There are 16 residues in the CDR3. CDR3 DNA sequence: TGCACCAGCAGCCAAGATCCGTCGGCTGCCGAATACGAGCAGTACGTC. It translates to CTSSQDPSAAEYEQYV.

The chain is built from TRBV18 and TRBJ2-3; D gene uncertain. Trimming took 1 base from V and 0 from J, leaving 8 bases between them. Germline V lookup: CDR1 KGHSH, CDR2 LQKENI. This CDR3 has 15 amino acids. The CDR3 DNA follows: TGTGCCAGCTCACCACGGAGCCTTAGCACAGATACGCAGTATTTT. Its protein product is CASSPRSLSTDTQYF.

CDR3 in amino acids: CASSQAARIQPQHF. The CDR3 DNA is TGCGCCAGCAGCCAAGCCGCGAGAATTCAGCCCCAGCATTTT. The V call is TRBV4-1, the J call TRBJ1-5; D unresolved. Germline assignment: CDR1 MGHRA and CDR2 YSYEKL. CDR3 length: 14 amino acids. V shed 1 base and J shed 6 bases, with 10 bases lying between them.

This clone was counted once. This sequence joins TRBV14 and TRBJ1-2; D is perhaps TRBD1 (6 bases). This CDR3 contains 12 residues. Germline CDR1 is SGHDN and CDR2 is FVKESK. Trimming removed 2 bases from V and 7 bases from J, with 8 bases in between. In nucleotides, the CDR3 is TGTGCCAGCAGCCAAAAGGGGGTTGGCTACACCTTC. Translated, it gives CASSQKGVGYTF.

The rearrangement uses TRBV12-1 and TRBJ2-1; no DNA check was done on the table's D call, TRBD1. TRBV12-1 is described as a pseudogene. The CDR3 has 14 residues. CDR3 nucleotides: TGTGCCAGCAGCTTTGTAGACAGGGACAATGAGCAGTTCTTC. Translation gives CASSFVDRDNEQFF.